The 10 T cell receptor beta chains presented below share a single source sample, sequenced in a study of blood T cells in healthy people across ages. The use of a sample-barcoded 5' primer and a J-beta primer mix characterized a second PCR of roughly 6 to 11 cycles. TCRdb recomputed calls from the 5' RACE reads with MiXCR, one row per CDR3 protein. The repertoire holds over a million distinct CDR3 sequences, with more than 40% as singletons. The material sequenced was blood. These receptors all come from a woman aged 60-70 years in good health.

This clonotype was counted only a few times. The chain has TRBV9 and TRBJ2-5; either TRBD1 or TRBD2 may supply D (5 bases each). CDR1 is SGDLS and CDR2 is YYNGEE in the germline V gene. V shed 1 base and J shed 2 bases, with 12 bases lying between them. This CDR3 has 15 residues. The CDR3 bases are TGTGCCAGCAGCGTACTGCCGGGACGACAAGAGACCCAGTACTTC. Protein product: CASSVLPGRQETQYF.

This clonotype was seen more than once but under ten times. This chain uses TRBV10-2 with TRBJ1-2; TRBD1 might be the D (6 bases). Trimming left V 5 bases short and J 4 bases short, with 11 bases between. The CDR3 totals 13 residues. CDR1 WSHSY and CDR2 SAAADI come from the germline V gene. The CDR3: CASSTGSGYGYTF. Written as DNA, the CDR3 is TGCGCCAGCAGTACAGGGTCGGGCTATGGCTACACCTTC.

This clonotype has more than one count but fewer than ten. The gene calls are TRBV20-1 and TRBJ2-7; 8 nucleotides match TRBD2. Germline values: CDR1 DFQATT, CDR2 SNEGSKA (reference sequence). Trimming removed 3 bases from V and 2 bases from J; junction bases left unmatched: 9. This CDR3 has 15 residues. This CDR3 reads CSASLASGFTYEQYF. The CDR3 region has the DNA TGCAGTGCTAGTCTAGCTAGCGGGTTCACCTACGAGCAGTACTTC.

The CDR3 is CSASGPPTYNEQFF. As DNA, the CDR3 is TGCAGTGCTAGTGGACCCCCGACGTACAATGAGCAGTTCTTC. J is TRBJ2-1 and V is TRBV20-1; no clear D gene. This CDR3 contains 14 residues. Trimming shortened V by 3 bases and J by 4 bases, and 13 bases separated the two germline ends. Germline CDR1 DFQATT, CDR2 SNEGSKA (reference sequence).

This rearrangement joins TRBV5-6 to TRBJ2-3; D gene uncertain. CDR1 and CDR2 (germline): SGHDT, YYEEEE. This CDR3 has 14 amino acids. Trimming left V 6 bases short and J 0 bases short, with 11 bases between. In nucleotides, the CDR3 is TGTGCCAGCACCCTAGTTTCCAGCACAGATACGCAGTATTTT. It translates to CASTLVSSTDTQYF.

The J gene is TRBJ2-1, the V gene TRBV7-3, with TRBD2 matching 9 bases. This CDR3 is built from 16 residues. CDR1 is SGHTA, CDR2 FQGTGA, per germline. Trimming at V came to 2 bases and at J to 6 bases, leaving 8 bases not matched to a gene. CDR3 coding DNA: TGTGCCAGCAGCTTATTCGCGGGAGGGCCAGGCAATGAGCAGTTCTTC. Translated: CASSLFAGGPGNEQFF.

This sequence joins TRBV25-1 and TRBJ2-7; tentative D call: TRBD2 (5 bases). The CDR3 sequence is 15 residues long. Germline V gene lookup returns CDR1 MGHDK and CDR2 SYGVNS. Trimming took 5 bases from V and 2 from J, leaving 16 bases between them. CDR3 protein: CASSLLAVGTYEQYF. The CDR3 DNA is TGTGCCAGCAGTCTTCTAGCTGTGGGGACCTACGAGCAGTACTTC.

In the case of this clonotype: The junction does not match germline at one end; this may be a read error. The CDR3 region is CTSSWGSTDTQYF. The CDR3 DNA reads TGTACCAGCAGTTGGGGGTCCACAGATACGCAGTATTTT. This chain links TRBV27 with TRBJ2-3; D might be TRBD1 or TRBD2, each matching 5 bases. The CDR3 contains 13 residues. CDR1 is MNHEY, CDR2 SMNVEV, per germline (reference sequence).

The chain has TRBV2 and TRBJ2-7, with 7 nucleotides matching TRBD1. The germline gives CDR1 SNHLY, CDR2 FYNNEI. Losses at the gene ends were 6 bases for V and 3 bases for J; bases not matched to a gene: 2. This CDR3 spans 12 amino acids. CDR3 amino acids: CASRPGGYEQYF. The CDR3 nucleotides are TGTGCCAGCAGGCCAGGGGGCTACGAGCAGTACTTC.

The V gene is TRBV11-2, the J gene TRBJ2-1; 8 positions match TRBD2. CDR1 is SGHAT, CDR2 FQNNGV, per germline. The CDR3 extends over 15 amino acids. With V trimmed by 3 bases and J by 9 bases, 10 bases remained unmatched. The CDR3 here is CASSFDSAGRGEQFF. CDR3 in DNA: TGTGCCAGCAGCTTCGACAGCGCCGGGAGGGGTGAGCAGTTCTTC. Looking up the rest from reference TRBV11-2 and TRBJ2-1 gives the full variable domain: EAGVAQSPRYKIIEKRQSVAFWCNPISGHATLYWYQQILGQGPKLLIQFQNNGVVDDSQLPKDRFSAERLKGVDSTLKIQPAKLEDSAVYLCASSFDSAGRGEQFFGPGTRLTVL.